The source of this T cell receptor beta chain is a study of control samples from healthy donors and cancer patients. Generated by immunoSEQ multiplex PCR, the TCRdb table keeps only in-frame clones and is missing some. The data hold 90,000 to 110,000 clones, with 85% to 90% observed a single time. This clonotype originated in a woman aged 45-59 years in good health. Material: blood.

CDR3 bases: TGTGCCTGCACCGGGACAGGGGGTTCCTACGAGCAGTACTTC. Translated, it gives CACTGTGGSYEQYF. The V gene is TRBV30, the J gene TRBJ2-7, with 11 nucleotides matching TRBD1. This CDR3 region has 14 residues. The trim removed 6 bases at V and 1 base at J, leaving 5 bases unmatched. CDR1 is GTSNPN, CDR2 SVGIG, per germline (reference sequence).